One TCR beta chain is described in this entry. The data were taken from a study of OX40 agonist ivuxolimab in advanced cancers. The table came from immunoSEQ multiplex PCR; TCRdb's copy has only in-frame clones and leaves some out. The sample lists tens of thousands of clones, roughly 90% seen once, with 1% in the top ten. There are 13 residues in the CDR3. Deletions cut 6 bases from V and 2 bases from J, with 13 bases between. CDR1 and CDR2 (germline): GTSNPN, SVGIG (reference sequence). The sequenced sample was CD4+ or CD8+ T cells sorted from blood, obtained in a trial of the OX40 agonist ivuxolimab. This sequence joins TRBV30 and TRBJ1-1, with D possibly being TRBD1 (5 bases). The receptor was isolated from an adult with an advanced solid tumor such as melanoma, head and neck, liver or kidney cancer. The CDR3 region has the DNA TGTGCCTGCCTGAGACAGACTAACACTGAAGCTTTCTTT. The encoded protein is CACLRQTNTEAFF.